The source of this T cell receptor beta chain is a study of blood T cell repertoires in COVID-19. Authors' data handling: Using reference gene primer amplification, nucleated cell counts were estimated. The repertoire was sequenced with immunoSEQ multiplex PCR; TCRdb's copy has only in-frame clones and lacks some. V and J calls and clone size are those listed in that table; D and trimming were worked out from the DNA. The table has fewer than 90,000 clones, about 80% seen once. This CDR3 is built from 15 residues. The V segment lost 5 bases and the J segment 5 bases; nucleotides outside the gene matches: 9. Germline CDR1 and CDR2: MNHEY and SMNVEV (reference sequence).

The sample was peripheral blood. This receptor was taken from a woman aged 50 to 65 with acute or convalescent COVID-19. The rearrangement links TRBV27 to TRBJ1-2; 9 bases agree with TRBD1. CDR3 DNA: TGTGCCAGCAGTCCCTGGACAGGGGTGGGGTATGGCTACACCTTC. Its protein is CASSPWTGVGYGYTF.